Sequencing of this T cell receptor (beta chain) was carried out in a study of T cells in Graves' hyperthyroidism and ophthalmopathy. Study summary: Peripheral blood was taken when the disease was first diagnosed, before any treatment began. Study results and caveats: Progression to ophthalmopathy was predicted a median of about 6.6 months early.

Germline values: CDR1 SGHRS, CDR2 YFSETQ. The length of the CDR3 is 15 residues. V gave up 5 bases and J gave up 5 bases; unmatched junction bases: 12. Stability of Graves' hyperthyroidism was defined as absent ophthalmopathy progression within 18 months. About this clonotype itself: Its matching antigen is unknown.

TCR beta CDR3 regions were amplified from RNA. HTBI primers were employed in a first-round RT-PCR of the TCR CDR3. TCRdb re-analysed the multiplex PCR reads in MiXCR, keeping a single row per CDR3 protein. In the table there are fewer than 550,000 distinct CDR3 sequences, 15% to 19% of which are singletons. The TCR originated in a woman aged 18-29 years with Graves' hyperthyroidism. The sequencing sample was made of blood. The J gene is TRBJ2-5, the V gene TRBV5-1; TRBD2 aligns across 7 bases. CDR3 in DNA: TGCGCCAGCAGGTTCGGGGGGTCAATTGGTGAGACCCAGTACTTC. Translating it yields CASRFGGSIGETQYF. The variable domain in full, completed from reference TRBV5-1 and TRBJ2-5, reads KAGVTQTPRYLIKTRGQQVTLSCSPISGHRSVSWYQQTPGQGLQFLFEYFSETQRNKGNFPGRFSGRQFSNSRSEMNVSTLELGDSALYLCASRFGGSIGETQYFGPGTRLLVL.